This T cell receptor (beta chain) was observed in a study of Ad26.COV2.S vaccination and SARS-CoV-2 variants. Overall study: A COV1001 Ad26.COV2.S trial-arm participant provided the sample. Donor got 5x10^10 or 1x10^11 viral particles of Ad26.COV2.S.

Profiling relied on immunoSEQ multiplex PCR, and the TCRdb table lists in-frame clones only, not all of them. Of roughly 350,000 clones in the sample, roughly 89% were seen once. In regard to this clone: Its antigen is still unknown.

Study-wide results and limits: Breadth, reportedly substantial, characterized the spike-specific CD8+ and CD4+ T cell responses after vaccination.

Treatment in this sample: roughly 20 received Ad26.COV2.S at low or high dose, single or two shots; roughly 5 received placebo; per-sample allocation not given. All samples were drawn on day 63, counting from the first vaccine or placebo injection. This vaccine is an Ad26 vector that expresses the Wuhan-strain SARS-CoV-2 spike. Germline lookup yields CDR1 LGHDT and CDR2 YNNKEL (reference sequence). This CDR3 spans 18 amino acids. V trimming: 0 bases; J trimming: 2 bases; junction bases outside the gene matches: 7. This sample comprised peripheral blood, obtained in a trial of Ad26.COV2.S vaccine versus placebo. This clonotype was obtained from a person aged 18 to 59 who received the Ad26.COV2.S COVID-19 vaccine or a placebo. This chain joins TRBV3-1 (or the pseudogene TRBV3-2) and TRBJ2-7; 13 bases line up with TRBD2. CDR3 residues: CASSQEGTSGTITYEQYF. The CDR3 nucleotides read TGTGCCAGCAGCCAAGAGGGGACTAGCGGGACGATTACCTACGAGCAGTACTTC.